Listed below are T cell receptor beta chains from one sample, sequenced in a study of OX40 agonist ivuxolimab in advanced cancers. The table came from immunoSEQ multiplex PCR; TCRdb's copy has only in-frame clones and leaves some out. The sample contains about 83,000 clones, about 90% of which appear only once. Sequences were derived from CD4+ or CD8+ T cells sorted from blood, sampled in a trial of the OX40 agonist ivuxolimab. The receptors stem from an adult with an advanced solid tumor such as melanoma, head and neck, liver or kidney cancer. Each CDR3 is given with its conserved first and last residue. D genes are given only for firm matches. Rows may omit the clone size; those that give it use once, few, many or a size class.

D gene	clone size	V gene	J gene	CDR3 length	CDR3 DNA	CDR3 protein
TRBD2	once	TRBV6-5	TRBJ2-1	15	TGTGCCAGCAGCGCCGGGACTAGCGGGTACAATGAGCAGTTCTTC	CASSAGTSGYNEQFF
TRBD2	.	TRBV28	TRBJ2-3	15	TGTGCCAGCAGTTTAGCGGGGGGGCCCCCCGGTACGCAGTATTTT	CASSLAGGPPGTQYF
TRBD1	few	TRBV11-2	TRBJ1-2	15	TGTGCCAGCAGCCCACAGGGGCAGGGGGACTATGGCTACACCTTC	CASSPQGQGDYGYTF
TRBD1	once	TRBV9	TRBJ2-1	14	TGTGCCAGCAGCGCCGGTGGCAGGGGGTATGAGCAGTTCTTC	CASSAGGRGYEQFF
.	.	TRBV9	TRBJ2-1	15	TGTGCCAGCAGCGTAGAATGGGGTTTGGTCAATGAGCAGTTCTTC	CASSVEWGLVNEQFF
TRBD2	.	TRBV7-9	TRBJ2-3	17	TGTGCCAGCAGCTCGAATTCCGGGACTAGCGGAGGGGATACGCAGTATTTT	CASSSNSGTSGGDTQYF
TRBD1	few	TRBV9	TRBJ2-7	13	TGTGCCAGCAGCGGAGGAGACAGGGTCGAGCAGTACTTC	CASSGGDRVEQYF
.	.	TRBV25-1	TRBJ1-2	16	TGTGCCAGCAGAGCAAAAAAGGGGGAAGCTAACTATGGCTACACCTTC	CASRAKKGEANYGYTF
TRBD2	once	TRBV29-1	TRBJ2-3	17	TGCAGCGTTGGCTCGGGACTAGCGCCGACTAGCACAGATACGCAGTATTTT	CSVGSGLAPTSTDTQYF
.	.	TRBV5-6	TRBJ1-1	12	TGTGCCAGCAGCCCGGGAGGGACCGAAGCTTTCTTT	CASSPGGTEAFF
.	.	TRBV7-9	TRBJ1-2	14	TGTGCCAGCAGCTTAGTGGACGGTGCCAACGCGCAATCCTTC	CASSLVDGANAQSF
.	medium-sized	TRBV6-6	TRBJ1-1	14	TGTGCCAGCAGTTCAGGGTTCCAGATCCCTGAAGCTTTCTTT	CASSSGFQIPEAFF
.	.	TRBV19	TRBJ2-6	15	TGTGCCAGTAGTATAGAACGGGTTGGGGCCAACGTCCTGACTTTC	CASSIERVGANVLTF
.	.	TRBV4-3	TRBJ2-1	17	TGCGCCAGCAGCCAAGATACGAGGGGGTCAGCGTACAATGAGCAGTTCTTC	CASSQDTRGSAYNEQFF
.	once	TRBV9	TRBJ2-1	13	TGTGCCAGCAGCGCGGGGGGCGGACTCGAGCAGTTCTTC	CASSAGGGLEQFF
TRBD2	.	TRBV19	TRBJ2-1	16	TGTGCCAGTAGTATCCTCGGGACTAGCGGTTACAATGAGCAGTTCTTC	CASSILGTSGYNEQFF
TRBD2	few	TRBV4-1	TRBJ2-1	15	TGCGCCAGCAGCCAAGCGGGACTAGCGCTTAATGAGCAGTTCTTC	CASSQAGLALNEQFF
.	.	TRBV6-5	TRBJ2-1	13	TGTGCCAGCAGCTACGTCGGGGGTGGTGAGCAGTTCTTC	CASSYVGGGEQFF
TRBD1	.	TRBV30	TRBJ1-2	14	TGTGCCTGGAGTACCGGACAGGGGGCGCGTGGCTACACCTTC	CAWSTGQGARGYTF
TRBD2	.	TRBV12-5	TRBJ2-1	17	TGTGCTAGTGTTTCCGGACTAGCGGGAGGGCGCTACAATGAGCAGTTCTTC	CASVSGLAGGRYNEQFF
.	.	TRBV11-3	TRBJ2-2	12	TGTGCCAGCAGCTTAGCGGTCGGGGAGCTGTTTTTT	CASSLAVGELFF
.	once	TRBV30	TRBJ2-3	12	TGTGCCCTAGGAGGGGGCACAGATACGCAGTATTTT	CALGGGTDTQYF
.	.	TRBV6-5	TRBJ2-6	16	TGTGCCAGCAGTTCCACGCTCTACTCTGGGGCCAACGTCCTGACTTTC	CASSSTLYSGANVLTF
.	.	TRBV6-5	TRBJ2-1	13	TGTGCCAGCAGTCAACCAGAGTCCAATGAGCAGTTCTTC	CASSQPESNEQFF
TRBD2	.	TRBV4-3	TRBJ2-1	14	TGCGCCAGCAGCCAAGCACTAGCGGGGAATGAGCAGTTCTTC	CASSQALAGNEQFF
.	.	TRBV4-3	TRBJ2-3	14	TGCGCCAGCAGCCAAGATGGACTCACAGATACGCAGTATTTT	CASSQDGLTDTQYF
.	.	TRBV4-1	TRBJ2-3	15	TGCGCCAGCAGCCCACCGGGACCCTCCACGGATACGCAGTATTTT	CASSPPGPSTDTQYF
.	.	TRBV5-4	TRBJ2-3	12	TGTGCCAGCAGCTTCGGTCCAGATACGCAGTATTTT	CASSFGPDTQYF
.	.	TRBV6-6	TRBJ2-3	12	TGTCCGGGGAGGCTTCGCGCAGATACGCAGTATTTT	CPGRLRADTQYF
TRBD2	.	TRBV11-3	TRBJ2-1	17	TGTGCCAGCAGCTTATCTTGGACTAGCGGGAGAGGCGATGAGCAGTTCTTC	CASSLSWTSGRGDEQFF
.	.	TRBV6-5	TRBJ1-5	14	TGTGCCAGCAGTTACTCGAGACAGAATCAGCCCCAGCATTTT	CASSYSRQNQPQHF
.	.	TRBV15	TRBJ1-4	14	TGTGCCACCAGCAGAGTGGCAGGGTCGGGAAAACTGTTTTTT	CATSRVAGSGKLFF
TRBD2	.	TRBV4-1	TRBJ2-1	17	TGCGCCAGCAGCCAAGACCACGGGCTAGCGGGGACCAATGAGCAGTTCTTC	CASSQDHGLAGTNEQFF
.	once	TRBV6-5	TRBJ1-4	15	TGTGCCAGCAGTTATTGGCCTCGAGCTAATGAAAAACTGTTTTTT	CASSYWPRANEKLFF
.	.	TRBV19	TRBJ1-5	13	TGTGCCAGTGCGCTCGTGGGGGCACATCCCCAGCATTTT	CASALVGAHPQHF
.	.	TRBV11-3	TRBJ2-1	12	TGTGCCAGCAGCTCCCTTAACAATGAGCAGTTCTTC	CASSSLNNEQFF
.	.	TRBV18	TRBJ1-5	19	TGTGCCAGCTCACCGACCCGGACCGCCATGAATGCTAGGGATCAGCCCCAGCATTTT	CASSPTRTAMNARDQPQHF
TRBD2	.	TRBV19	TRBJ2-1	15	TGTGCCAGTAGTATCTCGGGACTAGGATGGGATGAGCAGTTCTTC	CASSISGLGWDEQFF
TRBD2	.	TRBV12-5	TRBJ2-1	14	TGTGCTAGTGGTATAGCGGGACTTAGCAATGAGCAGTTCTTC	CASGIAGLSNEQFF
.	.	TRBV2	TRBJ1-2	14	TGTGCCAGCAGACTGCCACAGGGACCCTATGGCTACACCTTC	CASRLPQGPYGYTF
TRBD1	.	TRBV10-3	TRBJ2-4	13	TGTGCCAGCAGTTACGGGACAGGGACCATTCAGTACTTC	CASSYGTGTIQYF
.	.	TRBV28	TRBJ1-5	15	TGTGCCAGCAGTCCAACAGGGTCATGGAATCAGCCCCAGCATTTT	CASSPTGSWNQPQHF
.	.	TRBV4-3	TRBJ2-1	17	TGCGCCAGCAGGCGTTCTGGGACCCCCCTCTCCTACAATGAGCAGTTCTTC	CASRRSGTPLSYNEQFF
.	.	TRBV30	TRBJ1-1	13	TGTGCCTGGAGTGTAGAGGGGGACACTGAAGCTTTCTTT	CAWSVEGDTEAFF
TRBD1	.	TRBV28	TRBJ1-3	15	TGTGCCAGCAGCCTAGACAGGGAGCCTGGAAACACCATATATTTT	CASSLDREPGNTIYF
TRBD2	.	TRBV4-1	TRBJ2-1	15	TGCGCCAGCAGCGCCCTTAGCGGGAGTATGGGTGAGCAGTTCTTC	CASSALSGSMGEQFF
.	.	TRBV4-2	TRBJ1-2	13	TGTGCCAGCAGCTCCGGGGAGGGTATTAGCTACACCTTC	CASSSGEGISYTF
.	.	TRBV6-6	TRBJ1-1	13	TGTGCCAGCAGTGCACAGGGTTGGACTGAAGCTTTCTTT	CASSAQGWTEAFF
.	once	TRBV6-1	TRBJ1-5	15	TGTGCCAGCAGTGACAAGAGGGGACATCAGCAGCCCCAGCATTTT	CASSDKRGHQQPQHF
.	.	TRBV28	TRBJ1-5	14	TGTGCCAGCAGTTTTATGGGGGCACATCAGCCCCAGCATTTT	CASSFMGAHQPQHF
.	.	TRBV13	TRBJ2-1	12	TGTGCCAGCAGCTTATTATCAAATGAGCAGTTCTTC	CASSLLSNEQFF
.	.	TRBV6-5	TRBJ2-1	12	TGTGCCAGCAGTCCCCAGGGAAATGAGCAGTTCTTC	CASSPQGNEQFF
.	.	TRBV28	TRBJ2-2	15	TGTGCCAGCAGTTCGCGGGAAGTCCCCACCGGGGAGCTGTTTTTT	CASSSREVPTGELFF